This T cell receptor (beta chain) was retrieved from a study of beta chain features in type 1 diabetes. Whole-study context: Patient and healthy donor groups were alike in age, gender and cell yields.

The CDR3 is 14 amino acids. The V and J ends lost 1 base and 3 bases respectively, with 10 bases between them. Germline V CDR1 and CDR2: SGHDT, YYEEEE. Sorting produced populations that all topped 95% purity. On this clone itself: The antigen remains undetermined.

Reverse transcription of all isolated RNA meant that expressed TCRB transcripts were sequenced. Sequenced by immunoSEQ multiplex PCR; TCRdb stores in-frame clones only, minus some. The profile shows about 700,000 clones, roughly 12% of them singletons. Study-wide results and limits: VDJ junctions sequenced from type 1 diabetes patients showed fewer insertions and more deletions. TCRB CDR3s were moderately but significantly shorter in Type 1 diabetes patients in all four CD4+ subsets. For patients, the naive, central memory and Treg TCRB repertoires appeared more alike than for healthy donors.

This sequence joins TRBV5-6 and TRBJ1-1; a possible D gene is TRBD1 (6 bases). This sequence was found in a man aged 18 to 30 with type 1 diabetes. Sequencing was done on a sample of naive CD4+ T cells from blood. The CDR3 DNA is TGTGCCAGCAGCTTGACAGGGAGGTACACTGAAGCTTTCTTT. Translated, it gives CASSLTGRYTEAFF. The full variable domain, rest sourced from reference TRBV5-6 and TRBJ1-1, is DAGVTQSPTHLIKTRGQQVTLRCSPKSGHDTVSWYQQALGQGPQFIFQYYEEEERQRGNFPDRFSGHQFPNYSSELNVNALLLGDSALYLCASSLTGRYTEAFFGQGTRLTVV.